This T cell receptor (beta chain) was identified during a study of OX40 agonist ivuxolimab in advanced cancers. The CDR3 runs to 13 residues. Trimming took 0 bases from V and 7 from J, leaving 9 bases between them. Germline assignment: CDR1 SGHAT and CDR2 FQNNGV. Measured with immunoSEQ multiplex PCR; TCRdb has only the in-frame clones, and not every one. The table has roughly 65,000 clones, roughly 92% seen once. This clonotype was obtained from an adult with an advanced solid tumor such as melanoma, head and neck, liver or kidney cancer. The sample consisted of CD4+ or CD8+ T cells sorted from blood, taken in a trial of the OX40 agonist ivuxolimab. The chain couples TRBV11-2 to TRBJ1-2; D is ambiguous. The CDR3 sequence is CASSLDRSPGYTF. The CDR3 DNA reads as TGTGCCAGCAGCTTAGATCGGTCTCCTGGCTACACCTTC.